This TCR beta chain was sequenced during a study of T-cell memory formation after mild COVID-19. This clonotype was seen a few times. Its antigen is undetermined. In germline, CDR1 is SGHTA, CDR2 FQGNSA. V was cut by 4 bases and J by 3 bases, with 13 bases left in between. The CDR3 has 14 amino acids. Study-level points and caveats: For second-wave clones that peaked at day 37, SARS-CoV-2 specificity went unverified. The pre-infection memory compartment contained some responding clones, suggesting cross-reactive memory joined. Among contracting clones, CD4+ were mainly CM/EM and CD8+ enriched in EMRA.

From 5'RACE with constant-segment primers came TCR alpha and TCR beta cDNA libraries that carried sample barcodes and UMIs. TCRdb re-called the 5' RACE reads with MiXCR, one entry per CDR3 protein. The sample consists of some 120,000 distinct CDR3 sequences, about a sixth of them appearing once. This chain uses TRBV7-2 with TRBJ2-7, with D unclear. Sequencing input: PBMCs or a T cell subset sorted from them (not recorded which). The receptor was isolated from an adult woman who had mild COVID-19 (a few samples of this study predate the infection). Cell type and time point are not known. CDR3 nucleotides: TGTGCCAGCAGCTCAGGACCGAATTTCTACGAGCAGTACTTC. Its protein product is CASSSGPNFYEQYF.